These 7 T cell receptor beta chains originate from one sample sequenced in a study of tumor-infiltrating lymphocytes in localized non-small cell lung cancer. Profiled with immunoSEQ multiplex PCR; TCRdb holds only in-frame clones, not every one. The sample carries fewer than 20,000 clones, roughly four fifths recorded once. Specimen: lung tumor tissue. Receptor source: a human donor with non-small cell lung cancer.

This clone has more than one count but fewer than ten. V gene TRBV7-8 combines with J gene TRBJ2-5, with 11 bases identical to TRBD1. CDR3 size: 16 residues. V dropped 4 bases and J dropped 1; count of bases not matched to a gene: 5. Per germline, CDR1 SGHVS and CDR2 FQNEAQ. The CDR3 DNA follows: TGTGCCAGCAGCTACGGGACAGGGGGGTTCCAAGAGACCCAGTACTTC. Its protein is CASSYGTGGFQETQYF.

The J gene is TRBJ2-4, the V gene TRBV2; TRBD1 matches at 9 bases. The CDR3 is 18 amino acids. Unmatched junction bases numbered 10, after V lost 4 bases and J lost 0 bases. In germline, CDR1 is SNHLY, CDR2 FYNNEI. The CDR3 sequence is CASSAGTGLPLAKNIQYF. CDR3 bases: TGTGCCAGCAGTGCCGGGACAGGGCTCCCCTTAGCCAAAAACATTCAGTACTTC.

DNA of the CDR3: TGTGCCAGCAGCTCTCGACTAGCGGGGGGGAATGAGCAGTTCTTC. This sequence encodes CASSSRLAGGNEQFF. The V and J genes are TRBV5-4 and TRBJ2-1, with 14 positions matching TRBD2. This CDR3 contains 15 residues. Unmatched junction bases numbered 3, after V lost 3 bases and J lost 7 bases. Per germline, CDR1 SGHNT and CDR2 YYREEE (reference sequence).

The CDR3 region is CSATPIGHLNTEAFF. Written as DNA, the CDR3 is TGCAGCGCTACCCCTATCGGACATTTGAACACTGAAGCTTTCTTT. This chain uses TRBV29-1 with TRBJ1-1, with TRBD1 as a possible D gene (5 bases). Germline V lookup: CDR1 SQVTM, CDR2 ANQGSEA. The germline V and J ends were trimmed by 7 bases and 0 bases, with 18 bases remaining between them. The CDR3 consists of 15 residues. Drawing the rest from reference TRBV29-1 and TRBJ1-1, the complete variable domain is SAVISQKPSRDICQRGTSLTIQCQVDSQVTMMFWYRQQPGQSLTLIATANQGSEATYESGFVIDKFPISRPNLTFSTLTVSNMSPEDSSIYLCSATPIGHLNTEAFFGQGTRLTVV.

This clone appeared once. V and J are TRBV19 and TRBJ2-7; TRBD2 agrees at 10 bases. The CDR3 is 14 amino acids. Germline CDR1 is LNHDA and CDR2 is SQIVND (reference sequence). J gave up 4 bases and V 3 bases, and 3 bases lay outside the gene matches. DNA of the CDR3: TGTGCCAGTAGTATTAGCGGGAGGACATACGAGCAGTACTTC. Its protein product is CASSISGRTYEQYF.

This clone was picked up one time. The chain uses TRBV5-1 and TRBJ2-2, with unresolved D. Deletions cut 0 bases from V and 1 base from J, with 4 bases between. The germline V gene encodes CDR1 SGHRS and CDR2 YFSETQ. This CDR3 is 14 amino acids long. CDR3 loop: CASSLGGNTGELFF. CDR3 sequence (DNA): TGCGCCAGCAGCTTGGGAGGGAACACCGGGGAGCTGTTTTTT.

The rearrangement uses TRBV6-1 and TRBJ1-5; D is possibly TRBD1 (5 bases). The V and J ends lost 2 bases and 7 bases respectively, with 12 bases between them. CDR1 is MNHNS and CDR2 is SASEGT in the germline V gene. The CDR3 is made up of 14 amino acids. CDR3 residues: CASSELAGPQPQHF. CDR3 in DNA: TGTGCCAGCAGTGAATTGGCAGGGCCACAGCCCCAGCATTTT.